This is a list of T cell receptor beta chains from one sample in a study of OX40 agonist ivuxolimab in advanced cancers. The method was immunoSEQ multiplex PCR; TCRdb's version includes in-frame clones alone and lacks a portion of them. This table has tens of thousands of clones, around 93% appearing once. Material: CD4+ or CD8+ T cells sorted from blood, obtained in a trial of the OX40 agonist ivuxolimab. These receptors all come from an adult with an advanced solid tumor such as melanoma, head and neck, liver or kidney cancer. Both conserved end residues are part of each CDR3. A D gene is named only where the DNA matches it firmly. Clone size appears in some rows only: once, few, many, or a class for an expanded clone.

D gene: TRBD1
clone size: NA
J gene: TRBJ2-7
V gene: TRBV15
CDR3 protein: CATSRGQGPYEQYF
CDR3 DNA: TGTGCCACCAGCAGAGGACAGGGGCCCTACGAGCAGTACTTC

D gene: NA
clone size: NA
J gene: TRBJ1-5
V gene: TRBV27
CDR3 protein: CASSLSTPSNQPQHF
CDR3 DNA: TGTGCCAGCAGTCTATCGACCCCAAGCAATCAGCCCCAGCATTTT

D gene: TRBD2
clone size: NA
J gene: TRBJ2-7
V gene: TRBV18
CDR3 protein: CASSLAGGSEQYF
CDR3 DNA: TGTGCCAGCTCACTAGCGGGAGGATCAGAGCAGTACTTC

D gene: NA
clone size: NA
J gene: TRBJ2-1
V gene: TRBV11-3
CDR3 protein: CASSSPSKGGNEQFF
CDR3 DNA: TGTGCCAGCAGCTCACCCTCAAAAGGTGGAAATGAGCAGTTCTTC

D gene: TRBD2
clone size: NA
J gene: TRBJ2-5
V gene: TRBV9
CDR3 protein: CASSVGVLADQETQYF
CDR3 DNA: TGTGCCAGCAGCGTCGGGGTACTAGCGGACCAAGAGACCCAGTACTTC

D gene: TRBD2
clone size: NA
J gene: TRBJ2-1
V gene: TRBV19
CDR3 protein: CASSTPFRSGTNEQFF
CDR3 DNA: TGTGCCAGTAGTACCCCGTTTCGTAGCGGGACCAATGAGCAGTTCTTC

D gene: TRBD2
clone size: NA
J gene: TRBJ2-7
V gene: TRBV29-1
CDR3 protein: CSVEGEWWRLAGPSSYEQYF
CDR3 DNA: TGCAGCGTTGAAGGGGAGTGGTGGAGGCTAGCGGGGCCGAGCTCCTACGAGCAGTACTTC

D gene: TRBD1
clone size: NA
J gene: TRBJ2-5
V gene: TRBV7-6
CDR3 protein: CASSLHRGLSETQYF
CDR3 DNA: TGTGCCAGCAGCTTGCACAGGGGGCTATCGGAGACCCAGTACTTC

D gene: NA
clone size: NA
J gene: TRBJ2-7
V gene: TRBV7-2
CDR3 protein: CASSLLVDEQYF
CDR3 DNA: TGTGCCAGCAGCTTACTAGTAGACGAGCAGTACTTC

D gene: TRBD1
clone size: NA
J gene: TRBJ2-7
V gene: TRBV13
CDR3 protein: CASSPGQGAYEQYF
CDR3 DNA: TGTGCCAGCAGCCCCGGTCAGGGGGCTTACGAGCAGTACTTC

D gene: TRBD2
clone size: NA
J gene: TRBJ2-1
V gene: TRBV11-2
CDR3 protein: CASSYTSGRNNEQFF
CDR3 DNA: TGTGCCAGCAGTTATACTAGCGGGAGAAATAATGAGCAGTTCTTC

D gene: TRBD1
clone size: few
J gene: TRBJ2-7
V gene: TRBV7-9
CDR3 protein: CASSQPGTGYSEQYF
CDR3 DNA: TGTGCCAGCAGCCAACCCGGGACAGGATACTCCGAGCAGTACTTC

D gene: NA
clone size: NA
J gene: TRBJ2-5
V gene: TRBV9
CDR3 protein: CASSVGGETQYF
CDR3 DNA: TGTGCCAGCAGCGTAGGGGGAGAGACCCAGTACTTC

D gene: TRBD1
clone size: NA
J gene: TRBJ1-1
V gene: TRBV6-4
CDR3 protein: CASSDPGQANTEAFF
CDR3 DNA: TGTGCCAGCAGTGACCCGGGACAGGCGAACACTGAAGCTTTCTTT

D gene: NA
clone size: once
J gene: TRBJ1-1
V gene: TRBV5-6
CDR3 protein: CASSLLAAAEAFF
CDR3 DNA: TGTGCCAGCAGCTTGCTGGCAGCGGCTGAAGCTTTCTTT